The next 8 T cell receptor beta chains were all read from a single sample in a study of T-cell memory formation after mild COVID-19. TCRdb reanalysed the 5' RACE reads using MiXCR and keeps one entry per CDR3 protein. Of 250,000 to 350,000 distinct CDR3 sequences listed, 15% to 20% are singletons. Material: PBMCs or a T cell subset sorted from them (not recorded which). Source of these receptors: a man in his late teens or twenties who had mild COVID-19 (a few samples of this study predate the infection). Cell type and time point are not known.

This clonotype was detected only a few times. This chain uses TRBV19 with TRBJ2-6; D gene unclear. Trimming left V 5 bases short and J 2 bases short, with 4 bases between. The germline gives CDR1 LNHDA, CDR2 SQIVND (reference sequence). The CDR3 is 13 residues long. CDR3 nucleotide sequence: TGTGCCAGTAGTGAAGCTGGGGCCAACGTCCTGACTTTC. Protein: CASSEAGANVLTF. The full variable domain, with the rest looked up from reference TRBV19 and TRBJ2-6, is DGGITQSPKYLFRKEGQNVTLSCEQNLNHDAMYWYRQDPGQGLRLIYYSQIVNDFQKGDIAEGYSVSREKKESFPLTVTSAQKNPTAFYLCASSEAGANVLTFGAGSRLTVL.

This clonotype was seen a handful of times. This chain joins TRBV12-3 or TRBV12-4 and TRBJ1-2, with D perhaps TRBD1 (6 bases). The length of the CDR3 is 12 residues. V was pared by 4 bases and J by 8 bases, with 11 bases between. DNA for the CDR3: TGTGCCAGCAGTTCATACCAGGGGGGCTACACCTTC. Translated: CASSSYQGGYTF.

This clonotype was recorded at least ten times. The chain employs TRBV4-3 and TRBJ2-7, with TRBD2 matching over 7 bases. This CDR3 is 15 amino acids long. V was clipped by 0 bases and J by 0 bases; unmatched bases: 2. Germline-derived CDR1 and CDR2 are LGHNA and YSLEER. The CDR3 sequence is CASSQDLAASYEQYF. The CDR3 DNA reads as TGCGCCAGCAGCCAAGACCTAGCGGCCTCCTACGAGCAGTACTTC.

The genes are TRBV6-2 or TRBV6-3 and TRBJ1-6, with D perhaps matching TRBD1 (6 bases). Germline V CDR1 and CDR2: MNHEY, SVGEGT. V was shortened by 7 bases and J by 7 bases, with 14 bases between the two germline ends. CDR3 length equals 14 residues. The CDR3 bases are TGTGCCAGCACTCTACAGGGAAGGAATTCACCCCTCCACTTT. This encodes CASTLQGRNSPLHF.

The chain employs TRBV5-6 and TRBJ2-7; no clear D. Trimming left V 0 bases short and J 5 bases short, with 6 bases between. The CDR3 spans 12 residues. From germline, CDR1 is SGHDT and CDR2 YYEEEE. The CDR3 protein is CASSLEGHEQYF. The CDR3 DNA reads TGTGCCAGCAGCTTGGAAGGCCACGAGCAGTACTTC.

The gene calls are TRBV15 and TRBJ1-4; a weak D match, TRBD1 (5 bases). V was cut by 0 bases and J by 7 bases, with 21 bases left in between. Germline-derived CDR1 and CDR2 are LNHNV and YYDKDF (reference sequence). The CDR3 covers 18 residues. The CDR3 sequence is CATSRDRGAGPWGEKLFF. In DNA, the CDR3 is TGTGCCACCAGCAGAGATCGCGGGGCCGGGCCTTGGGGTGAAAAACTGTTTTTT. Supplemented by reference TRBV15 and TRBJ1-4, the full variable domain reads DAMVIQNPRYQVTQFGKPVTLSCSQTLNHNVMYWYQQKSSQAPKLLFHYYDKDFNNEADTPDNFQSRRPNTSFCFLDIRSPGLGDTAMYLCATSRDRGAGPWGEKLFFGSGTQLSVL.

This chain connects TRBV25-1 to TRBJ2-3; the D gene could be TRBD1 or TRBD2 (5 bases each). This CDR3 comprises 14 residues. CDR1 MGHDK and CDR2 SYGVNS come from the germline V gene. Trimming stripped 7 bases from V and 1 base from J, with 12 bases between. This chain's CDR3 is CASNFGTRTDTQYF. The CDR3 nucleotides read TGTGCCAGCAATTTCGGGACCCGCACAGATACGCAGTATTTT.

This clonotype was found once. In DNA, the CDR3 is TGTGCCAGCAGCTTAGAGGGCGCGAGATCACCTGAAGCTTTCTTT. Its translation is CASSLEGARSPEAFF. This sequence joins TRBV7-3 and TRBJ1-1; D call uncertain. Germline lookup yields CDR1 SGHTA and CDR2 FQGTGA. V was cut by 2 bases and J by 6 bases, with 16 bases left in between. The length of the CDR3 is 15 residues.